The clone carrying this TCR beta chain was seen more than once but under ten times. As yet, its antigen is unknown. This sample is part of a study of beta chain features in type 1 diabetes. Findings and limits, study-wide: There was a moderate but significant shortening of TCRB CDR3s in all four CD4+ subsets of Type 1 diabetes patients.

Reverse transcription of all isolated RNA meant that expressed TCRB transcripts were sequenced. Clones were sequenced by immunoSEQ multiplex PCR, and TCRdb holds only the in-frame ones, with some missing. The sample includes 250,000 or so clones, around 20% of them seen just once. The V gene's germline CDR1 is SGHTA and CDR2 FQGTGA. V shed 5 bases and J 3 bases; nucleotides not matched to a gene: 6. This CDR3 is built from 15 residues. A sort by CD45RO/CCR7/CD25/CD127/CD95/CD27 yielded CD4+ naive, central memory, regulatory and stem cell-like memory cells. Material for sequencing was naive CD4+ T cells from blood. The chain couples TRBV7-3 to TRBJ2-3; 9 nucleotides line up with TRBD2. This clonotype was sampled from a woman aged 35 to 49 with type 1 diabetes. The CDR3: CASSLSGRGTDTQYF. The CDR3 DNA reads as TGTGCCAGCAGCCTTAGCGGGAGAGGGACAGATACGCAGTATTTT.